The T cell receptor (beta chain) under discussion was sequenced for a study of cytomegalovirus exposure and HLA in healthy donors. Assay: immunoSEQ multiplex PCR; the TCRdb copy retains only in-frame clones and omits some. The table has approximately 300,000 clones, 87% seen once. Whole-study results and caveats: Rare sequences made up most TCRs, while some public TCRs were found in many donors.

Trimming cost V 5 bases and J 11 bases; bases outside gene matches: 11. Germline V gene data show CDR1 as MNHEY and CDR2 as SMNVEV (reference sequence). The CDR3 runs to 15 residues. This clone was found once. The antigen is undetermined. V is TRBV27 and J is TRBJ2-1, with 11 bases that match TRBD1. This TCR derives from a woman in her thirties in good health and CMV-seropositive. Sequenced sample: PBMCs. CDR3 coding DNA: TGTGCCAGCAGTGGGGGGACAGGGGGACACTTACAGCAGTTCTTC. Translation gives CASSGGTGGHLQQFF.